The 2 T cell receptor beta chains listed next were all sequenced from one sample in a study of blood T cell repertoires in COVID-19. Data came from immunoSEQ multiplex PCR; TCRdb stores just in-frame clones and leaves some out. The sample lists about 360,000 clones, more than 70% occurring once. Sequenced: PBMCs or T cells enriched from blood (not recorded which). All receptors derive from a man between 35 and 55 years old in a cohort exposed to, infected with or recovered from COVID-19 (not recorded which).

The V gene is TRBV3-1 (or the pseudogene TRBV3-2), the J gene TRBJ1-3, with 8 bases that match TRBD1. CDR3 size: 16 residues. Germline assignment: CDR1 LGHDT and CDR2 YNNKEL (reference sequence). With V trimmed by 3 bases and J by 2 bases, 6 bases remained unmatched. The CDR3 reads CASSQGQVKTGNTIYF. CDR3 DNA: TGTGCCAGCAGCCAGGGACAGGTGAAAACTGGAAACACCATATATTTT.

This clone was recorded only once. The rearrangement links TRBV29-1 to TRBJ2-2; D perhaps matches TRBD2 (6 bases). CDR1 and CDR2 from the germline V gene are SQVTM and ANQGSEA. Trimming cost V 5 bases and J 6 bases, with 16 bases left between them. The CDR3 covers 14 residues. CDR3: CSVRQSRGPGELFF. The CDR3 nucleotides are TGCAGCGTTCGACAGTCGCGGGGCCCCGGGGAGCTGTTTTTT.